This T cell receptor (beta chain) is drawn from a study of T cell changes during pregnancy in multiple sclerosis. Measured with immunoSEQ multiplex PCR; TCRdb has only the in-frame clones, and not every one. The data show nearly 60,000 clones, about 89% seen once. Trimming left V 4 bases short and J 1 base short, with 19 bases between. The length of the CDR3 is 17 residues. CDR1 is MDHEN and CDR2 is SYDVKM in the germline V gene. In its sample, this clone was seen a few times. This TCR was sampled from a female donor in good health, enrolled as a control in a pregnancy study. The sequenced sample was CD4+ T cells from peripheral blood mononuclear cells, obtained after pregnancy. The chain links TRBV28 to TRBJ1-1; D is perhaps TRBD1 (6 bases). The CDR3 sequence: CASSSFWLQGKNTEAFF. The CDR3 region has the DNA TGTGCCAGCAGTTCTTTTTGGTTACAGGGTAAGAACACTGAAGCTTTCTTT.